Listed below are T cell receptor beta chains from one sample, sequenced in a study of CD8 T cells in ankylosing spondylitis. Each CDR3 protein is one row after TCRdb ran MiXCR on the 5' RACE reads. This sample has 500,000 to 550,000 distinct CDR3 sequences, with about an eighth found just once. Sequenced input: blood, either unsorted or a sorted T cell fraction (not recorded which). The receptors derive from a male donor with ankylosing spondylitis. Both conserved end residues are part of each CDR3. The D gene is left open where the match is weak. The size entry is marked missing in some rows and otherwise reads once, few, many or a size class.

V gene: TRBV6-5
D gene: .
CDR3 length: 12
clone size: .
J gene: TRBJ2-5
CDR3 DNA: TGTGCCAGCGCCGGCCCCGCAGAGACCCAGTACTTC
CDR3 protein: CASAGPAETQYF

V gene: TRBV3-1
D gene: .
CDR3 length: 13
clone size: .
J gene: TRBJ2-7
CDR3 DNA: TGTGCCAGCAGCCCCTTGGGGGACTACGAGCAGTACTTC
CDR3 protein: CASSPLGDYEQYF

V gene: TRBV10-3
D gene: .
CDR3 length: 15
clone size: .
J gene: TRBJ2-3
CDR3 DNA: TGTGCCATCGGCACTGGAGGTTCTCGCACAGATACGCAGTATTTT
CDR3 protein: CAIGTGGSRTDTQYF

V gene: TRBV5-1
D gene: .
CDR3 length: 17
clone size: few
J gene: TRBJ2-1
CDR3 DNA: TGCGCCAGCAGCTCCTCCCTAGGACTTGGGTTACGCAATGAGCAGTTCTTC
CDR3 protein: CASSSSLGLGLRNEQFF

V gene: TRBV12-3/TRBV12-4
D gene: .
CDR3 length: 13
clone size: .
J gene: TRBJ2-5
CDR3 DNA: TGTGCCAGCAGCCTTAGTGAGGTGAAGACCCAGTACTTC
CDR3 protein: CASSLSEVKTQYF

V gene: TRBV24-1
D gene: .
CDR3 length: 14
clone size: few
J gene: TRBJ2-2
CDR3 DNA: TGTGCCACCAGTGAGCTTTCGAACACCGGGGAGCTGTTTTTT
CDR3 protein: CATSELSNTGELFF

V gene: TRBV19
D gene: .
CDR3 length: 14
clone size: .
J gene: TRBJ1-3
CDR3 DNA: TGTGCCAGTAGCCACAGGGAAATCGGAAACACCATATATTTT
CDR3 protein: CASSHREIGNTIYF

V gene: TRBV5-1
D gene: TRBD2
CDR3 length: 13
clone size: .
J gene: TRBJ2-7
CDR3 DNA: TGCGCCAGCAGCTTCCCGGGGGGGAACGAGCAGTACTTC
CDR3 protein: CASSFPGGNEQYF

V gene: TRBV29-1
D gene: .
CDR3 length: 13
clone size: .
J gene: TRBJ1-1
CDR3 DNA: TGCAGCTACGGGATGTCCATGAACACTGAAGCTTTCTTT
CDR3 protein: CSYGMSMNTEAFF

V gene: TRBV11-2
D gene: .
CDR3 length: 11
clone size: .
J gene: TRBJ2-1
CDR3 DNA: TGTGCCAGCGGACTTTACAATGAGCAGTTCTTC
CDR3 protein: CASGLYNEQFF

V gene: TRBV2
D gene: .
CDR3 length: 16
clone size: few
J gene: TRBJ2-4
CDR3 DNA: TGTGCCAGCAGTGATACTGGAAGTGTGGCCAAAAACATTCAGTACTTC
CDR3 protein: CASSDTGSVAKNIQYF

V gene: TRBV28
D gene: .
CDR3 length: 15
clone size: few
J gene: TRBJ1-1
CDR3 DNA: TGTGCCAGCGCTACTGAACCAGGAGCCGGCACTGAAGCTTTCTTT
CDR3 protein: CASATEPGAGTEAFF

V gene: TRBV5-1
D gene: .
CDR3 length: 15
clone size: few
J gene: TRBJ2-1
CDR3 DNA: TGCGCCAGCAGCTTGGAGCGTCGCGAGAGTACTGAGCAGTTCTTC
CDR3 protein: CASSLERRESTEQFF

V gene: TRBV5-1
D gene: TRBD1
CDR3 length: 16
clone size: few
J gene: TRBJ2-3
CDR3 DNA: TGCGCCAGCAGCCAGACGGGACAGGGGGCAGCAGATACGCAGTATTTT
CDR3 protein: CASSQTGQGAADTQYF

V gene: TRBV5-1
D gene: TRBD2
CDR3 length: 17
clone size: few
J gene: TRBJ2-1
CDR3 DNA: TGCGCCAGCACCCCCGTGGCTAGCGGGATCACCTACAATGAGCAGTTCTTC
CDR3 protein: CASTPVASGITYNEQFF

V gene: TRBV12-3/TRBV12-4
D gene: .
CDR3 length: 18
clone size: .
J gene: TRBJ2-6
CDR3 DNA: TGTGCCAGCAGCCCTAGGGGTCAGACCCTCTCTGGGGCCAACGTCCTGACTTTC
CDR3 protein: CASSPRGQTLSGANVLTF

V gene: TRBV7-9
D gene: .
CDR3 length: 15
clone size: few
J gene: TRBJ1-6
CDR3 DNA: TGTGCCAGCAGCTTCCAGGGAAGTGGTAATTCACCCCTCCACTTT
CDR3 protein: CASSFQGSGNSPLHF

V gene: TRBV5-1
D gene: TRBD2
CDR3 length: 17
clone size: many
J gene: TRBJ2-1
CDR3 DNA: TGCGCCAGCAGCCGGGGTTTAGCGGGAGGCTCCTACAATGAGCAGTTCTTC
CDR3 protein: CASSRGLAGGSYNEQFF

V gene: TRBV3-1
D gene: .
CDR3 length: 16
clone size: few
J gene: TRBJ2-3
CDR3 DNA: TGTGCCAGCAGCCAAGAAGGACAGCCCCCCTTCGGTACGCAGTATTTT
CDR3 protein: CASSQEGQPPFGTQYF

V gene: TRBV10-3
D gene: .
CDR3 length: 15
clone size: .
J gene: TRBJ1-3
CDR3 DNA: TGTGCCATACAACAGGGAAGTGTCCCTGGAAACACCATATATTTT
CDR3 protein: CAIQQGSVPGNTIYF

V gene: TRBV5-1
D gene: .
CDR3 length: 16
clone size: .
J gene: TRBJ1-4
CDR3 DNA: TGCGCCAGCAGCGCCGGACAGCCTGCAACTAATGAAAAACTGTTTTTT
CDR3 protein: CASSAGQPATNEKLFF

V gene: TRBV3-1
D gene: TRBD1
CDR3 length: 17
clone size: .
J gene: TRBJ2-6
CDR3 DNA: TGTGCCAGCAGCTCTGGGGCAGGGGGCCCTGGGGCCAACGTCCTGACTTTC
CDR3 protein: CASSSGAGGPGANVLTF

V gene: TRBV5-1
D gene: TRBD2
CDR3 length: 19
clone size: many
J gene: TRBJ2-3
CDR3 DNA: TGCGCCAGCAGCTATGGACTAGCGAGACATTCTCCTAGCACAGATACGCAGTATTTT
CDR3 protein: CASSYGLARHSPSTDTQYF

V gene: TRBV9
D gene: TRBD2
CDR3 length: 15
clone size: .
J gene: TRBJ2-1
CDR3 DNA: TGTGCCAGCAGCGGGGGGGGGACTAGCGGGGCCGGAGAGTTCTTC
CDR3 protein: CASSGGGTSGAGEFF

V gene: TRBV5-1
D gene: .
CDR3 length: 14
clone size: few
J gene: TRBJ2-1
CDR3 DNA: TGCGCCAGCAGCCTAGGGGGACGGAACAATGAGCAGTTCTTC
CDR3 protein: CASSLGGRNNEQFF

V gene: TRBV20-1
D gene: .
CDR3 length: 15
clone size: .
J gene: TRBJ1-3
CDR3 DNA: TGCAGTGCTAGATCTCCCTTGGGGAGTGGAAACACCATATATTTT
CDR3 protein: CSARSPLGSGNTIYF

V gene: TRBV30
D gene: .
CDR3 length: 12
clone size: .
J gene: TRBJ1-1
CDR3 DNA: TGTGCGGGGGAGCAGTCGGGCCCTGAAGCTTTCTTT
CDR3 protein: CAGEQSGPEAFF

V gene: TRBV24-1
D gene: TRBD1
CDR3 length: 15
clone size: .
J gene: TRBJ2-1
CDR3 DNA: TGTGCCACCAGACCGGGACAGGGGGCCCTCGGTGAGCAGTTCTTC
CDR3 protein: CATRPGQGALGEQFF

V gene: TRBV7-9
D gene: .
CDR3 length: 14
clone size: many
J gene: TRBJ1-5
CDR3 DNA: TGCGCCAGCAGCTTGGGTGGTCTGGATCAGCCCCAGCATTTT
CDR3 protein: CASSLGGLDQPQHF

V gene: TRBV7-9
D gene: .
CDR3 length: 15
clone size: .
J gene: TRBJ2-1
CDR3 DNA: TGTGCCAGCAGCCCGAGAGGGGGGCGAGATCGTGAGCAGTTCTTC
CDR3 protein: CASSPRGGRDREQFF

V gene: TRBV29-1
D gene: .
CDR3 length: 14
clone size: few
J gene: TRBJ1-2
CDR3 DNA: TGCAGCGTTGTTTACAGGGCCGAGGGGTATGGCTACACCTTC
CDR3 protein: CSVVYRAEGYGYTF

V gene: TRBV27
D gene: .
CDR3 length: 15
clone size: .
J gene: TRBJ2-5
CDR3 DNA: TGTGCCAGCAGTCGGGGAAGGGGGGGACAAGAGACCCAGTACTTC
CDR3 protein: CASSRGRGGQETQYF

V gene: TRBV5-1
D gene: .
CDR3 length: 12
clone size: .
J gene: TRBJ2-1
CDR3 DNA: TGCGCCAGTCGGCGGAAGGACAATGAGCAGTTCTTC
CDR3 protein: CASRRKDNEQFF

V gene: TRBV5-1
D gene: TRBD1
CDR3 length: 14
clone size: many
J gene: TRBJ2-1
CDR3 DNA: TGCGCCAGCAACGCCGGGACAGGGGTTGGTGAGCAGTTCTTC
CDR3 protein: CASNAGTGVGEQFF

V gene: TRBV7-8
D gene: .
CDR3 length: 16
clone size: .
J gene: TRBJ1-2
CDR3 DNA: TGTGCCAGCAGCTTATCGAAATTGGGGATGGCCGGTGGCTACACCTTC
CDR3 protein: CASSLSKLGMAGGYTF

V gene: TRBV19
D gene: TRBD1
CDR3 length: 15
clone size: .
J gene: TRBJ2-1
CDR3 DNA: TGTGCCAGTAGGATTCACCGGGACAGGTACAATGAGCAGTTCTTC
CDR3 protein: CASRIHRDRYNEQFF

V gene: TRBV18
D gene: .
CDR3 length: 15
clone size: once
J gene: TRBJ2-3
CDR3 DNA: TGTGCCAGCTCACCCGAGACCGCCCTGACAGATACGCAGTATTTT
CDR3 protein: CASSPETALTDTQYF

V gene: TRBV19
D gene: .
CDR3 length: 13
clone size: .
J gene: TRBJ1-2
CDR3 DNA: TGTGCCAGTAGTAGCAGAAATAACTATGGCTACACCTTC
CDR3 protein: CASSSRNNYGYTF

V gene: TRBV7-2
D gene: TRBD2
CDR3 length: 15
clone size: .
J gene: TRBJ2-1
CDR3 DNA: TGTGCCAGCAGCCGCGGGGCTAGCGGCCAGGGTGAGCAGTTCTTC
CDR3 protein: CASSRGASGQGEQFF

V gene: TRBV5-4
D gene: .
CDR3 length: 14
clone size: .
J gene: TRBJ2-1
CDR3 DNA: TGTGCCAGCAGCTTGGCGTCCCCGGCGGATGAGCAGTTCTTC
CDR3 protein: CASSLASPADEQFF

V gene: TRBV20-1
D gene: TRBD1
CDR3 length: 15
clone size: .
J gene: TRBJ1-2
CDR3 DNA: TGCAGTGCTATGCTTCCGGGACAGGGGAACTATGGCTACACCTTC
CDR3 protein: CSAMLPGQGNYGYTF